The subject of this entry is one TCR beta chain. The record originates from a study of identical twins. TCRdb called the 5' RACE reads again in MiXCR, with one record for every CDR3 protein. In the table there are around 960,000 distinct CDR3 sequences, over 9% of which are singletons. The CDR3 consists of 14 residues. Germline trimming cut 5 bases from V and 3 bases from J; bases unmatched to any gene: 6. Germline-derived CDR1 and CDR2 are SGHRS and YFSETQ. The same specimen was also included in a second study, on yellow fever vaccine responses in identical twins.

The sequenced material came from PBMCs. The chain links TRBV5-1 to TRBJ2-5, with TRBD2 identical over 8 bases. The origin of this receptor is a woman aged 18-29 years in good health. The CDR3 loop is CASRSTGGEETQYF. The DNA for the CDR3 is TGCGCCAGCAGATCGACGGGAGGGGAAGAGACCCAGTACTTC.